What follows are 17 T cell receptor beta chains derived from one specimen sequenced in a study of OX40 agonist ivuxolimab in advanced cancers. TCRdb's table, derived via immunoSEQ multiplex PCR, lists solely in-frame clones and lacks some. The sample shows some 98,000 clones, roughly 93% of them seen only once. The specimen comprised CD4+ or CD8+ T cells sorted from blood, sampled in a trial of the OX40 agonist ivuxolimab. The receptors originated from an adult with an advanced solid tumor such as melanoma, head and neck, liver or kidney cancer.

This clone is a singleton in its sample. This sequence joins TRBV11-3 and TRBJ1-1; 7 positions agree with TRBD1. The ends lost 0 bases at V and 5 bases at J; junction bases unmatched: 9. This CDR3 is built from 16 residues. Per the germline V gene, CDR1 is SGHNT and CDR2 is YENEEA. CDR3 nucleotide sequence: TGTGCCAGCAGCTTAGATCAAGGGGGCGCCCCGACTGAAGCTTTCTTT. It codes for CASSLDQGGAPTEAFF.

This rearrangement joins TRBV7-3 to TRBJ2-3; a possible D gene is TRBD2 (5 bases). The CDR3 covers 14 residues. Trimming left V 3 bases short and J 2 bases short, with 9 bases between. The germline V gene encodes CDR1 SGHTA and CDR2 FQGTGA. CDR3 amino acids: CASSFKDSTDTQYF. DNA for the CDR3: TGTGCCAGCAGCTTCAAGGACTCCACAGATACGCAGTATTTT.

This chain uses TRBV7-2 with TRBJ2-1; 7 bases are shared with TRBD2. Germline CDR1 is SGHTA and CDR2 is FQGNSA. The ends lost 1 base at V and 4 bases at J; junction bases unmatched: 4. The CDR3 is made up of 15 amino acids. CDR3 sequence (DNA): TGTGCCAGCAGCTTAGTGGCTAGCGGATACAATGAGCAGTTCTTC. Its translation: CASSLVASGYNEQFF.

As concerns this clone: The junction does not match germline at one end; this may be a read error. This chain links TRBV2 with TRBJ2-1; TRBD2 agrees at 12 bases. The CDR3 has 13 amino acids. Germline-derived CDR1 and CDR2 are SNHLY and FYNNEI. The CDR3 DNA sequence: TGTGCCAGCAGTGATACTAGCGGGGGGCCCCGGGTCTTC. This encodes CASSDTSGGPRVF.

The CDR3 DNA follows: TGTGCCAGCAGAACCACCCCAGGGGGCAGTGAGCAGTTCTTC. This codes for CASRTTPGGSEQFF. The rearrangement links TRBV7-2 to TRBJ2-1, with 8 positions matching TRBD1. This CDR3 is built from 14 residues. V was clipped by 6 bases and J by 9 bases; unmatched bases: 10. Germline CDR1 SGHTA, CDR2 FQGNSA. Drawing the rest from reference TRBV7-2 and TRBJ2-1, the complete variable domain is GAGVSQSPSNKVTEKGKDVELRCDPISGHTALYWYRQSLGQGLEFLIYFQGNSAPDKSGLPSDRFSAERTGGSVSTLTIQRTQQEDSAVYLCASRTTPGGSEQFFGPGTRLTVL.

The V and J genes are TRBV2 and TRBJ1-5, with D uncertain. This CDR3 is 14 amino acids long. Trimming shortened V by 4 bases and J by 2 bases, and 9 bases separated the two germline ends. Germline-derived CDR1 and CDR2 are SNHLY and FYNNEI. The CDR3 DNA reads as TGTGCCAGCAGTGTAGAGCGAGGCAATCAGCCCCAGCATTTT. As protein: CASSVERGNQPQHF.

The chain carries TRBV18 and TRBJ1-3; D gene uncertain. The CDR3 spans 17 residues. The germline V gene encodes CDR1 KGHSH and CDR2 LQKENI. Trimming cost V 4 bases and J 0 bases, with 16 bases left between them. CDR3: CASSQSLGANSGNTIYF. CDR3 sequence (DNA): TGTGCCAGCTCACAGAGTCTGGGCGCCAACTCTGGAAACACCATATATTTT.

About this clone itself: One junction end disagrees with the germline gene, perhaps due to a read error. The chain recombines TRBV7-7 with TRBJ1-5; TRBD1 aligns across 9 bases. Germline-derived CDR1 and CDR2 are SSHAT and FNYEAQ (reference sequence). CDR3 length equals 15 residues. The CDR3 reads CASSLTGGPSQPQHF. In DNA form, the CDR3 reads TGTGCTAGCAGCTTAACAGGGGGCCCGAGTCAGCCCCAGCATTTT.

The V gene is TRBV30, the J gene TRBJ2-3; 12 positions match TRBD1. There are 16 residues in the CDR3. The V gene's germline CDR1 is GTSNPN and CDR2 SVGIG (reference sequence). The V gene end was trimmed by 3 bases and the J gene end by 7 bases; junction bases not matched to a gene: 11. The chain's CDR3 is CAWRSIPGQGANTQYF. CDR3 bases: TGTGCCTGGAGGTCAATACCGGGACAGGGGGCAAATACGCAGTATTTT.

The CDR3 spells CASNDLINQPQHF. CDR3 coding DNA: TGTGCCAGCAACGACTTGATCAATCAGCCCCAGCATTTT. The V gene is TRBV28, the J gene TRBJ1-5; no reliable D call. Germline CDR1 and CDR2: MDHEN and SYDVKM. The germline V and J ends were trimmed by 7 bases and 3 bases, with 10 bases remaining between them. The CDR3 sequence is 13 residues long.

In regard to this clone: Its ends do not fully match the called genes, so a read error is possible. The CDR3 DNA reads as TGTGCCAGTAGTTTAATCGCGGGGGGGAATGGGCAGTTCTTC. Translated, it gives CASSLIAGGNGQFF. The chain uses TRBV2 and TRBJ2-1; 9 nucleotides match TRBD2. The CDR3 covers 14 residues. The V gene's germline CDR1 is SNHLY and CDR2 FYNNEI.

The chain joins TRBV27 to TRBJ1-2; 7 bases are a match to TRBD1. The J segment lost 4 bases and the V segment lost 2 bases, leaving 10 bases of the junction unmatched. This CDR3 region has 16 residues. The germline V gene encodes CDR1 MNHEY and CDR2 SMNVEV (reference sequence). CDR3: CASSLRAQGDIYGYTF. The CDR3 DNA follows: TGTGCCAGCAGTTTAAGGGCCCAGGGGGATATCTATGGCTACACCTTC.

The chain recombines TRBV14 with TRBJ1-6, with 9 bases identical to TRBD1. The CDR3 is 15 amino acids. The V and J ends lost 5 bases and 14 bases, in that order; junction bases with no gene match: 13. Germline CDR1 and CDR2: SGHDN and FVKESK. CDR3 in DNA: TGTGCCAGCAGCGTCTCCGGGACAGGGACTACCACCCTCCACTTT. As protein: CASSVSGTGTTTLHF.

In regard to this clone: Different DNA sequences within this sample yield the same CDR3. The V and J genes are TRBV30 and TRBJ2-5, with D unclear. This CDR3 has 11 amino acids. V dropped 0 bases and J dropped 4 bases, with 3 bases sitting between them. CDR1 and CDR2 (germline): GTSNPN, SVGIG (reference sequence). For the CDR3, the DNA is TGTGCCTGGAGTGTCGGAGAGACCCAGTACTTC. The encoded protein is CAWSVGETQYF.

This rearrangement joins TRBV6-1 to TRBJ1-6; tentative D call: TRBD1 (5 bases). V gave up 3 bases and J gave up 5 bases, with 8 bases separating them. Germline CDR1 reads MNHNS; CDR2 reads SASEGT. The CDR3 length is 14 residues. The CDR3 sequence: CASSDPQDNSPLHF. CDR3 DNA sequence: TGTGCCAGCAGTGACCCACAGGATAATTCACCCCTCCACTTT.

This chain uses TRBV27 with TRBJ1-6, with TRBD1 matching over 11 bases. This CDR3 is built from 20 residues. V lost 4 bases and J lost 1; bases outside the gene matches: 12. Germline lookup yields CDR1 MNHEY and CDR2 SMNVEV (reference sequence). For the CDR3, the DNA is TGTGCCAGCAGTTGGACAGGGACAGGGGGTAGTAGGTCCTATAATTCACCCCTCCACTTT. Translation gives CASSWTGTGGSRSYNSPLHF.

This clone was seen only once. This chain uses TRBV7-2 with TRBJ1-5, with a weak D call TRBD1 (5 bases). The CDR3 is 14 residues long. V was trimmed by 2 bases and J by 5 bases, leaving 10 bases between them. Germline-derived CDR1 and CDR2 are SGHTA and FQGNSA. The CDR3 loop is CASSLYGRDQPQHF. The CDR3 coding sequence is TGTGCCAGCAGCTTATATGGCAGGGATCAGCCCCAGCATTTT.